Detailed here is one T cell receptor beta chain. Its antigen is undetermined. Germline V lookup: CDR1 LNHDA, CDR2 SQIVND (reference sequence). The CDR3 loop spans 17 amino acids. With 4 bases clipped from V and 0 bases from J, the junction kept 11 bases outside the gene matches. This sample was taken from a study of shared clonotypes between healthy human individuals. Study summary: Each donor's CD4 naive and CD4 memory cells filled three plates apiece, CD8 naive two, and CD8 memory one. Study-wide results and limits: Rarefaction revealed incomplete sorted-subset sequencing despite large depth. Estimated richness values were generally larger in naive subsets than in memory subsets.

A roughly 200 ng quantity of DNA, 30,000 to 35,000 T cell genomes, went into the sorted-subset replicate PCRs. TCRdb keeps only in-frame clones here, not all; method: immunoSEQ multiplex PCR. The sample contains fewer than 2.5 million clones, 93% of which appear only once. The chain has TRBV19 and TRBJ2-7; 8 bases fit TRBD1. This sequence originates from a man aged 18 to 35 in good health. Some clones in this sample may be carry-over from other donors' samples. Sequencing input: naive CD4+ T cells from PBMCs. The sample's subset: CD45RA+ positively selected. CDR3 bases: TGTGCCAGTAGTACAAAACCGGGACAGGATAACTCCTACGAGCAGTACTTC. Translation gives CASSTKPGQDNSYEQYF.